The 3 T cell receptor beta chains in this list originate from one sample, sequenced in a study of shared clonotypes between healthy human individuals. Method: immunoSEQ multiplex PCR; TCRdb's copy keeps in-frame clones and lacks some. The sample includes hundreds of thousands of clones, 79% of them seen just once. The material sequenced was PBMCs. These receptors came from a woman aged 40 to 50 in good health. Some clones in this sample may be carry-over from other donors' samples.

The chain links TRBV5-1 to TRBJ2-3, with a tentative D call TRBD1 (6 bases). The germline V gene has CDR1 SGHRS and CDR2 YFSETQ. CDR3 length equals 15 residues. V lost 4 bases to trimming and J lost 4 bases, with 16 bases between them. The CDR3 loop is CASSIGRAGADTQYF. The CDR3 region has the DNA TGCGCCAGCAGCATCGGAAGGGCAGGGGCAGATACGCAGTATTTT.

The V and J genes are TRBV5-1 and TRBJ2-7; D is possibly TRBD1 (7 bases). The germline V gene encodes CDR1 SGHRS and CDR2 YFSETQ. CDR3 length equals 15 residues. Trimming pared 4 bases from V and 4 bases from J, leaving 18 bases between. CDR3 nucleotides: TGCGCCAGCAGCCCAAGAGGGCCAGGGGGGTACGAGCAGTACTTC. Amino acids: CASSPRGPGGYEQYF.

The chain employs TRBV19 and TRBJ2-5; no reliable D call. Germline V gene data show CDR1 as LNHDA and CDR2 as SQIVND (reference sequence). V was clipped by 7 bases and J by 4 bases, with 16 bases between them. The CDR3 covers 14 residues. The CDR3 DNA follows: TGTGCCAGTACCTCCTCTTCGCAGGTAGAGACCCAGTACTTC. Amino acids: CASTSSSQVETQYF.